This record covers a single TCR beta chain. As yet, its antigen is unknown. The germline V gene encodes CDR1 SQVTM and CDR2 ANQGSEA. The CDR3 extends over 14 amino acids. V was shortened by 6 bases and J by 7 bases, with 21 bases between the two germline ends. The PCR employed 60 Vbeta primers together with 13 Jbeta primers. The protocol was immunoSEQ multiplex PCR, while the TCRdb copy is restricted to in-frame clones and leaves out a portion. The data contain some 90,000 clones, over 60% of them singletons. The data are from a study of cytomegalovirus exposure and HLA in healthy donors. Study-wide context: Caucasian-associated ancestry cluster membership applied to 75% to 85% of under 450 genotyped donors. Broader study findings: In a later analysis, TCR association rates varied by HLA locus: DRB1 most, HLA-C fewest. Presence/absence analyses assumed roughly uniform sequencing depth across donors, which may not hold.

The rearrangement links TRBV29-1 to TRBJ1-1; perhaps TRBD1 as D (5 bases). Sequenced sample: PBMCs. The clonotype comes from a boy younger than 18 in good health and CMV-seropositive. This CDR3 is CSVATRDSRIEAFF. The CDR3 nucleotides are TGCAGCGTCGCTACTCGGGACTCCCGGATTGAAGCTTTCTTT. The full variable domain, with the rest looked up from reference TRBV29-1 and TRBJ1-1, is SAVISQKPSRDICQRGTSLTIQCQVDSQVTMMFWYRQQPGQSLTLIATANQGSEATYESGFVIDKFPISRPNLTFSTLTVSNMSPEDSSIYLCSVATRDSRIEAFFGQGTRLTVV.